This T cell receptor beta chain emerged from a study of blood T cell repertoires in COVID-19. Across the whole study: Collection of acute and convalescent COVID-19 samples took place in the United States, Italy and Spain. PBMCs, B-cell-depleted T cells, or T cells provided the cDNA or gDNA that made up the material.

Trimming removed 2 bases from V and 2 bases from J; junction bases left unmatched: 7. In germline, CDR1 is SGHNT, CDR2 YYREEE (reference sequence). The CDR3 has 16 amino acids. Authors' methods: Nucleated cell counts were estimated from reference gene primer amplification. Assay: immunoSEQ multiplex PCR; the TCRdb copy retains only in-frame clones and omits some. The DNA gave D and trimming, while V, J and clone size come from that table. The sample includes 280,000 or so clones, around 88% of them seen just once. The genes are TRBV5-4 and TRBJ2-3, with 8 bases fitting TRBD2. Sequenced input: peripheral blood. This clonotype originated in a woman aged 25 to 39 who had recovered from COVID-19. The CDR3 coding sequence is TGTGCCAGCAGCTTCGTCGGGGGGGGCGACACAGATACGCAGTATTTT. Translating gives CASSFVGGGDTDTQYF. The full variable domain, in which reference TRBV5-4 and TRBJ2-3 provide the parts outside the CDR3, is ETGVTQSPTHLIKTRGQQVTLRCSSQSGHNTVSWYQQALGQGPQFIFQYYREEENGRGNFPPRFSGLQFPNYSSELNVNALELDDSALYLCASSFVGGGDTDTQYFGPGTRLTVL.